This T cell receptor beta chain was identified in a study of T cells after yellow fever vaccination. Findings of the study overall: Abundant contaminating clonotypes from the bulk population could appear in FACS-sorted repertoires. Primary-vaccination clones mostly resurfaced post-booster (around 96% CD4, 85% to 90% CD8).

CDR1 is KGHSH and CDR2 is LQKENI in the germline V gene. Trimming cost V 0 bases and J 4 bases, with 10 bases left between them. The CDR3 consists of 15 residues. In its sample, this clonotype was seen many times. What it recognizes is unknown. TCRdb reprocessed the 5' RACE reads via MiXCR and lists one record per CDR3 protein. The sample yields about 130,000 distinct CDR3 sequences, approximately 7% seen once. The TCR originated in a man between 18 and 29 years old who received the YFV17D yellow fever vaccine. The rearrangement joins TRBV18 to TRBJ1-3; perhaps TRBD1 as D (5 bases). Sequenced here: CD4+ T cells sorted from PBMCs, sampled more than 8 days after the first yellow fever vaccination. The CDR3 sequence: CASSPPMQGGNTIYF. The CDR3 DNA follows: TGTGCCAGCTCACCACCGATGCAGGGAGGAAACACCATATATTTT.